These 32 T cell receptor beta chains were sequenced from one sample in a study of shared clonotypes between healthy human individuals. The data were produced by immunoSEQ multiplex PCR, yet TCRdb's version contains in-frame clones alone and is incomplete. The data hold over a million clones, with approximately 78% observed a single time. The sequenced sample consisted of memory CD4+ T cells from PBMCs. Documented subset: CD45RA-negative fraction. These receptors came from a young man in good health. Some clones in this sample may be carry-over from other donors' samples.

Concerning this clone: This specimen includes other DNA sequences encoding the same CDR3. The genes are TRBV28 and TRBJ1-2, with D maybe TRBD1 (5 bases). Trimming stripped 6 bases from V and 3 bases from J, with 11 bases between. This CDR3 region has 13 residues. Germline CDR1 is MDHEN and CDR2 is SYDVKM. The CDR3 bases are TGTGCCAGCAGCCTCAGGGTGGACTATGGCTACACCTTC. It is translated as CASSLRVDYGYTF.

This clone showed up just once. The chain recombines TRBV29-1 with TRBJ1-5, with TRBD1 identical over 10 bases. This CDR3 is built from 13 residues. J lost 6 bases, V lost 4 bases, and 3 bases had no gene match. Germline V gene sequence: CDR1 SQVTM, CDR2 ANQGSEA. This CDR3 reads CSVATGGPQPQHF. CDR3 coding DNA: TGCAGCGTTGCGACAGGGGGCCCTCAGCCCCAGCATTTT.

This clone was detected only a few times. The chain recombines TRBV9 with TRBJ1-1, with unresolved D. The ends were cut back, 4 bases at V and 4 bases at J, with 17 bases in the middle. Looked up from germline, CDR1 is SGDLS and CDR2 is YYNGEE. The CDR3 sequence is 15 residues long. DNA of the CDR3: TGTGCCAGCAGCAAGGTCCTGGTCGGGAGCACTGAAGCTTTCTTT. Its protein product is CASSKVLVGSTEAFF.

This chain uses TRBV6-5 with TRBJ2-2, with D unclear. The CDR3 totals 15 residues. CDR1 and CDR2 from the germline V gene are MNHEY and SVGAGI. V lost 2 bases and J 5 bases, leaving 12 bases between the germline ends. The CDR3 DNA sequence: TGTGCCAGCAGTTACGAGACCTCCCGAACCGGGGAGCTGTTTTTT. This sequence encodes CASSYETSRTGELFF.

The CDR3, as DNA: TGTGCCATCAGATGGGACAGGGTGGATGAAAAACTGTTTTTT. The encoded protein is CAIRWDRVDEKLFF. This chain joins TRBV10-3 and TRBJ1-4; TRBD1 matches at 9 bases. Germline CDR1 ENHRY, CDR2 SYGVKD. This CDR3 comprises 14 residues. J gave up 6 bases and V 6 bases, and 5 bases lay outside the gene matches.

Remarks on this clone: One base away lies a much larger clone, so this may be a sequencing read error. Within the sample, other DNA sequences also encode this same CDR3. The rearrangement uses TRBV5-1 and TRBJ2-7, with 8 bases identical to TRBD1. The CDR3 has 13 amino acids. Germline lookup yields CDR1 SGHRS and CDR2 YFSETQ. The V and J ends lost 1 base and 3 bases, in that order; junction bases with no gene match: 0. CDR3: CASSLTGGYEQYF. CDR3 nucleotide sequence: TGCGCCAGCAGCTTGACAGGGGGCTACGAGCAGTACTTC.

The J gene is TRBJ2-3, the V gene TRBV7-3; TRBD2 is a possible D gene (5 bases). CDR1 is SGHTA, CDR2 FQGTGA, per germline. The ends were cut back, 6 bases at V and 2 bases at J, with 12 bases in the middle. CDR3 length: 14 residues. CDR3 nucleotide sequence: TGTGCCAGCAGGAGGGATACGGCCACAGATACGCAGTATTTT. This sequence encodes CASRRDTATDTQYF.

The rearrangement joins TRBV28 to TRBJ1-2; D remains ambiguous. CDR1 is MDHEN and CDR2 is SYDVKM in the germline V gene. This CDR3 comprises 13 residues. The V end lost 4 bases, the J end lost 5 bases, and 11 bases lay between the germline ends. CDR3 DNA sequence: TGTGCCAGCAGTTCCCTGGGCCGTTATGGCTACACCTTC. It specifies CASSSLGRYGYTF.

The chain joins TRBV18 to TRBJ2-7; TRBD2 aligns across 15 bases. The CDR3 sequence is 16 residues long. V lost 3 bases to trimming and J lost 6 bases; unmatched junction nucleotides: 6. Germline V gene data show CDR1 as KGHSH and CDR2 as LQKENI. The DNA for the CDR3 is TGTGCCAGCTCACCTAGGGGACTAGCGGGAGGTGGCGAGCAGTACTTC. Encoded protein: CASSPRGLAGGGEQYF.

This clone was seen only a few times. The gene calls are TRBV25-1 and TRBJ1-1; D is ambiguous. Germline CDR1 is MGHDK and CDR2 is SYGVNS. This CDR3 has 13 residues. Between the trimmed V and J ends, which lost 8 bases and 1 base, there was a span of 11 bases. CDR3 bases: TGTGCCAGCGTCGGGAGAAAGAACACTGAAGCTTTCTTT. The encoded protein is CASVGRKNTEAFF.

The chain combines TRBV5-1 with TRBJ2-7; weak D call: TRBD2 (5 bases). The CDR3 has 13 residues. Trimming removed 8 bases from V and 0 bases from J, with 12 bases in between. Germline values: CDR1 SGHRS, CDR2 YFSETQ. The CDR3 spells CASSVGSSYEQYF. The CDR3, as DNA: TGCGCCAGTAGTGTTGGGAGCTCCTACGAGCAGTACTTC.

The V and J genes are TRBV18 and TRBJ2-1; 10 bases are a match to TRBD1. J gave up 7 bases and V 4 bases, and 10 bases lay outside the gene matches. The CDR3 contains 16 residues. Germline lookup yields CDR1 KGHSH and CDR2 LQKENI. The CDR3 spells CASSRTTGGAENEQFF. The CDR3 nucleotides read TGTGCCAGCTCACGGACGACAGGGGGCGCCGAAAATGAGCAGTTCTTC.

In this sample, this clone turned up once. CDR3 bases: TGTGCCAGCCGGGGGACAGGGTATAATCAGCCCCAGCATTTT. As protein: CASRGTGYNQPQHF. This rearrangement joins TRBV27 to TRBJ1-5; TRBD1 aligns across 9 bases. The CDR3 is 14 amino acids. In germline, CDR1 is MNHEY, CDR2 SMNVEV (reference sequence). J was trimmed by 4 bases and V by 8 bases; bases with no gene match: 6.

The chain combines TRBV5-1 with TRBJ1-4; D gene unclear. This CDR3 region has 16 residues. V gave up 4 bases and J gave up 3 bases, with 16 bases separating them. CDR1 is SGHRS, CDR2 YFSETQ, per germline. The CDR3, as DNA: TGCGCCAGCAGCCCACTGGGAGGCCGGGCTAATGAAAAACTGTTTTTT. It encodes CASSPLGGRANEKLFF.

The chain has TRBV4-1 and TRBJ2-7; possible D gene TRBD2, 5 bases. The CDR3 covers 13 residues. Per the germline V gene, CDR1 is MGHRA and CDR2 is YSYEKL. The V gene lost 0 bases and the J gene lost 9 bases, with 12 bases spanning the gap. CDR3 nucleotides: TGCGCCAGCAGCCAAGATCGGGAAGGTGTGCAGTACTTC. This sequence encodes CASSQDREGVQYF.

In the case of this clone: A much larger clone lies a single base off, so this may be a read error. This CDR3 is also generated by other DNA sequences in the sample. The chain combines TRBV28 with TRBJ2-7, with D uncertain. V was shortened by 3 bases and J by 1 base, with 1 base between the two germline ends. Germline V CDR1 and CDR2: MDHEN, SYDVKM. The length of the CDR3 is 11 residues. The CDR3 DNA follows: TGTGCCAGCAGTTTTTCCTACGAGCAGTACTTC. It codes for CASSFSYEQYF.

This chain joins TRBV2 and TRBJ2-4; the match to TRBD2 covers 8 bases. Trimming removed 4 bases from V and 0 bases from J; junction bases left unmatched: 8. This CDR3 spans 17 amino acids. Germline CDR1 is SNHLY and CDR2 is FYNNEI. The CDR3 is CASSVELAEIAKNIQYF. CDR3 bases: TGTGCCAGCAGTGTTGAACTAGCGGAGATAGCCAAAAACATTCAGTACTTC.

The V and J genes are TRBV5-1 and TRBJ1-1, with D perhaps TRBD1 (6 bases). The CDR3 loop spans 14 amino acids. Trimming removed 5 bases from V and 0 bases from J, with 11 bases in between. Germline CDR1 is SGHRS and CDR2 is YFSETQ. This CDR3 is CASSKGGMNTEAFF. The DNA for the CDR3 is TGCGCCAGCAGTAAAGGGGGTATGAACACTGAAGCTTTCTTT.

Written as DNA, the CDR3 is TGTGCCAGCCACAAGCCCGGGGGGAATGAGCAGTTCTTC. It yields the protein CASHKPGGNEQFF. The chain uses TRBV6-5 and TRBJ2-1; 7 nucleotides match TRBD2. This CDR3 has 13 amino acids. J was trimmed by 7 bases and V by 8 bases; bases with no gene match: 8. The germline V gene has CDR1 MNHEY and CDR2 SVGAGI.

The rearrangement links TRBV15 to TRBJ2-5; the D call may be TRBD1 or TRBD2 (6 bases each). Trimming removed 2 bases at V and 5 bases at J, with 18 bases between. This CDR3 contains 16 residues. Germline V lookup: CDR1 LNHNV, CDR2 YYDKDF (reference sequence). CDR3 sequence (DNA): TGTGCCACCAGCAGAATCTTTAAGGGGGGAAGTGAGACCCAGTACTTC. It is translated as CATSRIFKGGSETQYF.

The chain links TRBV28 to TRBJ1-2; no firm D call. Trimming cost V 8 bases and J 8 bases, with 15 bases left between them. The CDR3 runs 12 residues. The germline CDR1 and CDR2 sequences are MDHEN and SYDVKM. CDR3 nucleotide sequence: TGTGCCAGCGGCCTAAGCAGAGCCGGCTACACCTTC. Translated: CASGLSRAGYTF.

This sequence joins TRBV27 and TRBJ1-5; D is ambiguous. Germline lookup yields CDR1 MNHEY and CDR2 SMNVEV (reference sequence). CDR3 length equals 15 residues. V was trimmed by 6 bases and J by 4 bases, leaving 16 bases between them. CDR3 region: CASSTRARGNQPQHF. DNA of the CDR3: TGTGCCAGCAGCACCCGGGCCCGAGGGAATCAGCCCCAGCATTTT.

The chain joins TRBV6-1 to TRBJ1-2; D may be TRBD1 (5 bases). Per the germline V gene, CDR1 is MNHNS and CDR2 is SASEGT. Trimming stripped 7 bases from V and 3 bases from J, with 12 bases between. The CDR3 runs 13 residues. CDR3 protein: CASIKDSYYGYTF. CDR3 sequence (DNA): TGTGCCAGCATTAAAGACAGCTACTATGGCTACACCTTC.

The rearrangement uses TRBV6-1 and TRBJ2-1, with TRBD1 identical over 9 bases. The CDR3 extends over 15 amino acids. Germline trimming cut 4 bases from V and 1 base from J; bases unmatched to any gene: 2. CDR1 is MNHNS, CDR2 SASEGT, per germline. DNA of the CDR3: TGTGCCAGCAGTGCTGGACAGGGGTCCTACAATGAGCAGTTCTTC. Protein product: CASSAGQGSYNEQFF.

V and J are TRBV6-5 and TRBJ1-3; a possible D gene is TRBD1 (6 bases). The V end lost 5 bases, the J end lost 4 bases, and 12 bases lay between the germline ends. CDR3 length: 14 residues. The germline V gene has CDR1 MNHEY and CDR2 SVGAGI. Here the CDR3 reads CASSKQGPGNTIYF. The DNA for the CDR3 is TGTGCCAGCAGTAAACAGGGACCGGGAAACACCATATATTTT.

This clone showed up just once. CDR3 amino acids: CASSRAGEQADTQYF. CDR3 sequence (DNA): TGTGCCAGCAGCCGTGCCGGGGAGCAGGCAGATACGCAGTATTTT. This chain connects TRBV7-8 to TRBJ2-3; TRBD2 is a possible D gene (5 bases). The germline CDR1 and CDR2 sequences are SGHVS and FQNEAQ. This CDR3 region has 15 residues. The V gene lost 5 bases and the J gene lost 4 bases, with 16 bases spanning the gap.

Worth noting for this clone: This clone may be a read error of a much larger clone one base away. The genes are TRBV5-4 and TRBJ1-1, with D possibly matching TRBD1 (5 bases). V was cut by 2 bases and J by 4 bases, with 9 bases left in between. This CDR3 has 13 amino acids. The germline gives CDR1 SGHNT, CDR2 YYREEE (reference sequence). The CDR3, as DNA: TGTGCCAGCAGCTTAGAGCAGGGCACTGAAGCTTTCTTT. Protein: CASSLEQGTEAFF.

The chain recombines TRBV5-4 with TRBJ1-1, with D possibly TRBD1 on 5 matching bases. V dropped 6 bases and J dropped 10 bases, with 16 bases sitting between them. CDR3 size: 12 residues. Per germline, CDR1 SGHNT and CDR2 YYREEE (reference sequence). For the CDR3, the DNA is TGTGCCAGCACCCGGCGGGGGGAAGTAGCTTTCTTT. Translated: CASTRRGEVAFF.

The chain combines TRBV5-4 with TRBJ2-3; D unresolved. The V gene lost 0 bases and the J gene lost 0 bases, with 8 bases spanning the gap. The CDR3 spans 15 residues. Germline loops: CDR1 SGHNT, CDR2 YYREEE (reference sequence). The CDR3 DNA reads TGTGCCAGCAGCTTGGGGGTAGGAAGCACAGATACGCAGTATTTT. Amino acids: CASSLGVGSTDTQYF.

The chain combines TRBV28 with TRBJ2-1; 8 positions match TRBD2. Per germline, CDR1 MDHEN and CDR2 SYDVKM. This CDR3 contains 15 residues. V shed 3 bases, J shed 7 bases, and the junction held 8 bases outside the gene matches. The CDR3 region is CASSFVSGMVNEQFF. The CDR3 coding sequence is TGTGCCAGCAGTTTTGTTAGCGGGATGGTAAATGAGCAGTTCTTC.

In DNA, the CDR3 is TGCAGTGCTAGAGATCGCGGGGGCTCGACCTTC. It codes for CSARDRGGSTF. The gene calls are TRBV20-1 and TRBJ1-2; D might be TRBD1 (6 bases). The V gene lost 0 bases and the J gene lost 14 bases, with 13 bases spanning the gap. Germline-derived CDR1 and CDR2 are DFQATT and SNEGSKA (reference sequence). The CDR3 covers 11 residues.

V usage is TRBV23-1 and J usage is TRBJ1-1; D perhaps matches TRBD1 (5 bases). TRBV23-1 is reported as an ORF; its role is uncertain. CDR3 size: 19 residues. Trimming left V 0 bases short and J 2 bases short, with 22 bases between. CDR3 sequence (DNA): TGCGCCAGCAGTCAATCGAACTTCGGCCGGAGGGGTTCAAACACTGAAGCTTTCTTT. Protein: CASSQSNFGRRGSNTEAFF.